This T cell receptor beta chain was recorded in a study of blood T cells in healthy people across ages. A sample-barcoded 5' primer and a J-beta primer mix were used in a second PCR of about 7 to 12 cycles. TCRdb itself ran the 5' RACE reads through MiXCR, one entry per CDR3 protein. In the table there are over 700,000 distinct CDR3 sequences, about 48% of which are singletons. V was pared by 3 bases and J by 8 bases, with 13 bases between. Germline assignment: CDR1 DFQATT and CDR2 SNEGSKA (reference sequence). The CDR3 sequence is 12 residues long. This clonotype came up many times. Input material: blood. The origin of this receptor is a man older than 75 in good health. V gene TRBV20-1 combines with J gene TRBJ1-2; D not resolved. CDR3 amino acids: CSASPPLTGYTF. CDR3 bases: TGCAGTGCTAGCCCCCCGTTGACAGGCTACACCTTC.